This TCR beta chain was documented in a study of control samples from healthy donors and cancer patients. Some clones are missing from TCRdb's copy, which holds only in-frame ones; the method was immunoSEQ multiplex PCR. The data hold approximately 170,000 clones, with about 94% observed a single time. The material sequenced was blood. The TCR comes from a woman aged 55-69 years in good health.

CDR3 DNA: TGTGCCAGCAGTAATCTCCCTCTCTATGGCTACACCTTC. Translation gives CASSNLPLYGYTF. The V call is TRBV6-6, the J call TRBJ1-2; D gene ambiguous. This CDR3 spans 13 amino acids. Germline CDR1 is MNHNY and CDR2 is SVGAGI (reference sequence). V dropped 5 bases and J dropped 4 bases, with 11 bases sitting between them.